This T cell receptor (beta chain) comes out of a study of PD-1 blockade in classical Hodgkin lymphoma. Germline V gene sequence: CDR1 SSHAT, CDR2 FNYEAQ (reference sequence). The CDR3 runs 14 residues. Remarks on this clone: An end of the junction differs from the germline gene, which may be a read error.

Here immunoSEQ multiplex PCR was the method, and the copy in TCRdb shows in-frame clones only, minus some. This table has some 28,000 clones, approximately 87% appearing once. All the patients suffered relapse after autologous stem cell transplantation, and brentuximab vedotin exposure differed. The starting material was peripheral blood mononuclear cells (PBMCs), obtained before the second cycle of nivolumab. The receptor comes from a human donor with classical Hodgkin lymphoma. The rearrangement links TRBV7-7 to TRBJ2-1; D remains ambiguous. In nucleotides, the CDR3 is TGTGCTAGCAGCCACTTAGGTGACTACAATGAGCAGTTCTTC. Protein sequence: CASSHLGDYNEQFF.